Sequencing of this T cell receptor beta chain was carried out in a study of T cell repertoires in cytomegalovirus infection. Study summary: CMV epitopes, recently identified HLA-C-restricted and well-studied HLA-B-restricted, were used. Public signatures in TCR beta pointed to CMV infection and matching HLA type.

A single count supports this clonotype. The target antigen is unknown. CDR3 length: 19 amino acids. V was pared by 5 bases and J by 5 bases, with 18 bases of the junction left unmatched. The germline CDR1 and CDR2 sequences are SGHDT and YYEEEE. General observations from the study: Dominating the ex vivo response were TCR beta clonotypes that were CMV-specific and HLA-C-restricted. Summed frequency of public TCR beta families distinguished CMV carriers with the relevant HLA.

TCRdb itself ran the reads through MiXCR, one entry per CDR3 protein. The sample has approximately 910,000 distinct CDR3 sequences; around 32% are singletons. The receptor was derived from a human donor in good health (CMV status not recorded). Some clones in this sample may be carry-over from other donors' samples. The V gene is TRBV5-6, the J gene TRBJ2-2; 10 bases line up with TRBD2. This specimen consisted of cultured CD8+ T cells from PBMCs, obtained from culture after CMV antigen stimulation. CDR3 coding DNA: TGTGCCAGCAGATCACTAGCGGGATTACAATTTCGCAGAACCGGGGAGCTGTTTTTT. Its protein is CASRSLAGLQFRRTGELFF.